This T cell receptor (beta chain) was found in a study of blood T cell dynamics during melanoma immunotherapy (dated by TCRdb to the early 2020s). At the level of the whole study: All patients had metastatic melanoma and were given first-line pembrolizumab or nivolumab plus ipilimumab as standard of care in the United Kingdom. To find early correlates of response, the study profiled the peripheral T cell receptor repertoires of patients with metastatic melanoma both before and after one cycle of checkpoint inhibitor therapy. A training cohort was formed from consecutive patients, and a further independent group of patients from the same centre was pooled into an external validation set.

The CDR3 sequence holds 13 residues, the cysteine and phenylalanine included. The DNA shown is the 39-base CDR3, in frame from base 1. Via the germline V gene, CDR1 is SGHVS and CDR2 FQNEAQ. Trimming removed 4 bases from V and 1 base from J, leaving 7 bases between the germline ends. The sample's time point label, decoded: pre-treatment baseline. Blood samples were taken at two points: before treatment (T0) and at week 3 (W3), which came after the first cycle of checkpoint blockade. Except for a couple of patients with rapid clinical progression, response was assessed 12 weeks after the first infusion by RECIST 1.1; disease control meant complete response, partial response or stable disease. Patients were not eligible if they had prior systemic cancer treatment, concomitant immunosuppressant therapy or synchronous other active malignancies. TCR beta was sequenced in both bulk PBMC and plasma cell-free DNA in order to track circulating cells as well as T cell turnover. PBMC were isolated from blood with Lymphoprep and SepMate tubes, followed by red cell lysis. QIAamp DNA Blood Mini kits were used to extract DNA from both PBMC and sorted T cell subsets.

Overall study outcomes, separate from this receptor: The relatively small sample size was acknowledged as a potential limitation on generalization of the results. A bifurcated reorganization of the PBMC repertoire at W3, with increased clonality or increased diversity, was observed in patients who later achieved disease control, unlike in progressors. Whether the T cell clones driving repertoire changes were melanoma-specific or reflected general immune activation could not be determined in the study.

Remarks on this clone: Its antigen is still unknown. No much larger clone is present one base from it, and per-base qualities are unavailable.

Every bulk PBMC sample was loaded with the same fixed amount of about 380 ng of DNA. TCR beta CDR3 sequences were amplified from genomic DNA using the immunoSEQ TCRb Assay kit according to manufacturer instructions. The KAPA Library Quantification Kit for Illumina platforms was used to quantify the pooled libraries by qPCR. Pooled libraries were sequenced on an Illumina NextSeq 500, clustered at roughly 0.6-1.1 pM. The paper's processing steps were these. Analysis of the TCR data relied on immunoSEQ ANALYZER and the R LymphoSeq package. A rearrangement efficiency score was calculated as productive divided by the sum of productive and non-productive CDR3 sequences. Clonality was measured with the Gini coefficient and diversity with the Renyi index at alpha=1, compared pairwise between timepoints within each patient. In LymphoSeq, clonal relatedness was computed using an edit distance of 3, and repertoire similarity was computed using the Bhattacharyya coefficient. To classify response, a linear discriminant analysis based on week-3 changes in clonality and diversity was built using the R MASS and caret packages. TCRdb re-hosts the immuneACCESS table, in-frame sequences only. Its copies lack some clones; in the studies checked, an unresolved V gene accounts for under half of them, and the cause for the rest is not known. D and trimming were read from the DNA, whereas the V and J calls and clone size are those reported in that table. The sample table holds more than 10,000 clones, of which approximately 84% were seen once. The ten largest clones represent about 8.4% of the sample.

Recombination linked TRBV7-8 to TRBJ2-5; the D gene remains uncertain. Here the sequenced sample was blood, taken from a patient treated with checkpoint blockade. The TCR was taken from a human donor with melanoma. The DNA sequence is TGTGCCAGCAGCTCGACGCCCCAAGAGACCCAGTACTTC. The translation is CASSSTPQETQYF.